This T cell receptor beta chain is from a study of cytomegalovirus exposure and HLA in healthy donors. PCR was performed using 60 Vbeta and 13 Jbeta primers. Here immunoSEQ multiplex PCR was the method, and the copy in TCRdb shows in-frame clones only, minus some. This sample has approximately 200,000 clones, with about 81% found just once. Trimming took 8 bases from V and 0 from J, leaving 20 bases between them. Germline V gene data show CDR1 as MDHEN and CDR2 as SYDVKM. The CDR3 runs 16 residues. Study results and limitations: HLA-A and HLA-B allele assignments for most subjects were reportedly predicted accurately using TCR beta sequences. Later analysis showed most CMV-associated TCR beta chains appearing HLA-restricted. As a later analysis showed, a missense DCLRE1C variant was linked to trimming of TCR beta V- and J-genes. TCR beta V segments were, for the most part, productive about 87% or about 30% of the time in an earlier analysis.

This clone has just one count. Its antigen remains unidentified. J is TRBJ2-7 and V is TRBV28; D remains unclear. The source of this sequence is a woman between 45 and 60 years old in good health and CMV-seropositive. The sequencing input was PBMCs. CDR3: CASPPRWAVSSYEQYF. In DNA form, the CDR3 reads TGTGCCAGCCCACCCCGGTGGGCAGTGAGCTCCTACGAGCAGTACTTC.